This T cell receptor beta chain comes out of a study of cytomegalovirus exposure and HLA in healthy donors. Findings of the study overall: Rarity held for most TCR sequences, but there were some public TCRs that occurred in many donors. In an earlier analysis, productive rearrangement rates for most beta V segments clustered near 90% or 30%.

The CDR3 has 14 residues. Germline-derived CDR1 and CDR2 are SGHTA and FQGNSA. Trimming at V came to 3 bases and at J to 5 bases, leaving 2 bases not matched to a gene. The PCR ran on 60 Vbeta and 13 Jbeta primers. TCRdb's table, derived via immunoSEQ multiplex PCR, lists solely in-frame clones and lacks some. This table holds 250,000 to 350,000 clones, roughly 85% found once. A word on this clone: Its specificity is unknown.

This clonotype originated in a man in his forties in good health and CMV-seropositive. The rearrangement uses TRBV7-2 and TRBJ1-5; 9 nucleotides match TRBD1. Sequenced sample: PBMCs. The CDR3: CASSFRTGDQPQHF. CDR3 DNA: TGTGCCAGCAGCTTCCGGACAGGGGATCAGCCCCAGCATTTT. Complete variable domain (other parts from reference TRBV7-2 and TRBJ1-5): GAGVSQSPSNKVTEKGKDVELRCDPISGHTALYWYRQSLGQGLEFLIYFQGNSAPDKSGLPSDRFSAERTGGSVSTLTIQRTQQEDSAVYLCASSFRTGDQPQHFGDGTRLSIL.